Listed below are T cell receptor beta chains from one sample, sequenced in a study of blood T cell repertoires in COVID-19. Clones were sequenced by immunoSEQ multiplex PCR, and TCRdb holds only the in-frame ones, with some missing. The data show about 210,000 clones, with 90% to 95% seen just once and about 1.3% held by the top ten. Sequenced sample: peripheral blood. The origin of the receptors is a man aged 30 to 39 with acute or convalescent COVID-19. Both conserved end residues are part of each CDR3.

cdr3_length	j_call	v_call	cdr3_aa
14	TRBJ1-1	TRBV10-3	CAISAGTGYTEAFF
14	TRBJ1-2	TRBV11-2	CASSSHGGGMRYTF
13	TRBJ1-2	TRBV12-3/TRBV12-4	CASATQGPSGYTF
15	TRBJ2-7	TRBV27	CASSLVVGHPYEQYF
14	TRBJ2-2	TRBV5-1	CASTRDSYTGELFF
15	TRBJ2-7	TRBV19	CASSSSTGGLNEQYF
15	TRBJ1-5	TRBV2	CASSPNRGSGQPQHF
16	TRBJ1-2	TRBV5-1	CASSLGAGWGNYGYTF
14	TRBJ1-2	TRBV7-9	CASSSGRVRYGYTF
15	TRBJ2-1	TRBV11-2	CASSLEGTGRDEQFF
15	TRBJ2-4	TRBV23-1	CASSHIQGAKNIQYF
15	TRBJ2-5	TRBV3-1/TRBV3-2	CASSQGLPRGETQYF
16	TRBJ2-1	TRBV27	CASSSPSGRAVNEQFF
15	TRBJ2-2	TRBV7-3	CASSLTSGVTGELFF
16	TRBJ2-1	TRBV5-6	CASSPDLGGENNEQFF
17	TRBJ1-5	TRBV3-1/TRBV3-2	CASSPFPGTAFNQPQHF
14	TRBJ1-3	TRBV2	CASRFSESGNTIYF
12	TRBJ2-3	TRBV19	CATHAESDTQYF